Following are 10 T cell receptor beta chains from one sample sequenced in a study of cytomegalovirus exposure and HLA in healthy donors. The primer mix had 60 Vbeta and 13 Jbeta primers. Repertoires were generated with immunoSEQ multiplex PCR, while TCRdb's copy carries only in-frame clones and drops some. The sample has under 300,000 clones, approximately 81% seen once. Material for sequencing was PBMCs. All receptors derive from a woman aged 55 to 70 in good health and CMV-seropositive.

The chain employs TRBV6-5 and TRBJ2-2; D is uncertain. The CDR3 runs to 13 residues. Germline lookup yields CDR1 MNHEY and CDR2 SVGAGI. The V end lost 0 bases, the J end lost 7 bases, and 6 bases lay between the germline ends. The DNA for the CDR3 is TGTGCCAGCAGTTACTCCCCCCGCGGGGAGCTGTTTTTT. It specifies CASSYSPRGELFF.

V is TRBV6-1 and J is TRBJ2-1; the D is unclear. This CDR3 is 13 amino acids long. Germline V gene sequence: CDR1 MNHNS, CDR2 SASEGT. Trimming pared 2 bases from V and 4 bases from J, leaving 6 bases between. The CDR3 spells CASSETEYNEQFF. The CDR3 nucleotides read TGTGCCAGCAGTGAAACTGAATACAATGAGCAGTTCTTC.

This chain joins TRBV19 and TRBJ1-2; D ambiguous. The CDR3 sequence is 15 residues long. Germline V gene lookup returns CDR1 LNHDA and CDR2 SQIVND (reference sequence). V was trimmed by 7 bases and J by 3 bases, leaving 18 bases between them. The CDR3, as DNA: TGTGCCAGTACCGTCTCATCGGGTCTAGACTATGGCTACACCTTC. It is translated as CASTVSSGLDYGYTF. Using reference TRBV19 and TRBJ1-2 for the parts outside the CDR3, the full variable domain is DGGITQSPKYLFRKEGQNVTLSCEQNLNHDAMYWYRQDPGQGLRLIYYSQIVNDFQKGDIAEGYSVSREKKESFPLTVTSAQKNPTAFYLCASTVSSGLDYGYTFGSGTRLTVV.

This sequence joins TRBV6-5 and TRBJ2-5, with 7 nucleotides matching TRBD2. CDR1 and CDR2 (germline): MNHEY, SVGAGI. J was trimmed by 1 base and V by 8 bases; bases with no gene match: 7. This CDR3 is built from 14 residues. CDR3 in DNA: TGTGCCAGCGGGCAACTAGCGCGCCAAGAGACCCAGTACTTC. Its translation is CASGQLARQETQYF.

This clone has only one observation. The V gene is TRBV2, the J gene TRBJ2-1, with TRBD1 identical over 11 bases. Trimming cost V 6 bases and J 8 bases; bases outside gene matches: 3. Germline V gives CDR1 SNHLY, CDR2 FYNNEI. This CDR3 contains 13 residues. CDR3 in amino acids: CASRDRGRDEQFF. The CDR3 bases are TGTGCCAGCAGGGACAGGGGGCGGGATGAGCAGTTCTTC.

The genes are TRBV9 and TRBJ1-2; tentative D call: TRBD1 (6 bases). From germline, CDR1 is SGDLS and CDR2 YYNGEE. Trimming cost V 4 bases and J 4 bases, with 23 bases left between them. The CDR3 sequence is 17 residues long. CDR3 sequence (DNA): TGTGCCAGCAGCTCCGAAGCGTTGGGCAGGGGATCCTATGGCTACACCTTC. Protein: CASSSEALGRGSYGYTF.

CDR3 coding DNA: TGCGCCAGCAGCTTTGTTAGCGGACAAATGAACACTGAAGCTTTCTTT. Its protein product is CASSFVSGQMNTEAFF. V gene TRBV5-1 combines with J gene TRBJ1-1; possibly TRBD1 for D (5 bases). Germline CDR1 and CDR2: SGHRS and YFSETQ. V dropped 2 bases and J dropped 0 bases, with 14 bases sitting between them. This CDR3 contains 16 residues.

This CDR3 is CASSWGQGAYNEQFF. Written as DNA, the CDR3 is TGCGCCAGCAGCTGGGGACAGGGGGCCTACAATGAGCAGTTCTTC. The chain has TRBV5-1 and TRBJ2-1, with 11 nucleotides matching TRBD1. The germline V gene encodes CDR1 SGHRS and CDR2 YFSETQ. The CDR3 extends over 15 amino acids. V shed 3 bases, J shed 2 bases, and the junction held 1 base outside the gene matches.

The chain is built from TRBV25-1 and TRBJ2-1; D is unresolved. Between the trimmed V and J ends, which lost 2 bases and 5 bases, there was a span of 7 bases. The germline V gene has CDR1 MGHDK and CDR2 SYGVNS. This CDR3 contains 13 residues. The CDR3 DNA sequence: TGTGCCAGCAGTGAACCGGTCCACAATGAGCAGTTCTTC. It encodes CASSEPVHNEQFF.

This chain links TRBV9 with TRBJ2-3, with TRBD2 matching over 7 bases. CDR1 is SGDLS, CDR2 YYNGEE, per germline. The CDR3 sequence is 14 residues long. Trimming at V came to 0 bases and at J to 5 bases, leaving 3 bases not matched to a gene. The CDR3 sequence: CASSVGAGVDTQYF. CDR3 coding DNA: TGTGCCAGCAGCGTAGGGGCGGGAGTAGATACGCAGTATTTT. Using reference TRBV9 and TRBJ2-3 for the parts outside the CDR3, the full variable domain is DSGVTQTPKHLITATGQRVTLRCSPRSGDLSVYWYQQSLDQGLQFLIQYYNGEERAKGNILERFSAQQFPDLHSELNLSSLELGDSALYFCASSVGAGVDTQYFGPGTRLTVL.